Below, 29 T cell receptor beta chains from the same sample are listed, as sequenced in a study of blood T cell repertoires in COVID-19. The assay was immunoSEQ multiplex PCR, and TCRdb's table has in-frame clones only and misses some. The sample consists of some 200,000 clones, more than 80% of them appearing once. Material for sequencing was peripheral blood. These receptors all come from an older woman with acute or convalescent COVID-19.

The V call is TRBV27, the J call TRBJ2-4, with 7 bases fitting TRBD1. The CDR3 runs 17 residues. J gave up 1 base and V 5 bases, and 11 bases lay outside the gene matches. Germline assignment: CDR1 MNHEY and CDR2 SMNVEV (reference sequence). The CDR3 reads CASSPSGTVQAKNIQYF. CDR3 sequence (DNA): TGTGCCAGCAGTCCCAGTGGGACAGTCCAGGCCAAAAACATTCAGTACTTC.

The J gene is TRBJ1-6, the V gene TRBV12-5; 10 bases fit TRBD1. The length of the CDR3 is 22 residues. V dropped 0 bases and J dropped 9; count of bases not matched to a gene: 23. Germline CDR1 is LGHNT and CDR2 is FRNRAP. CDR3 in amino acids: CASGLVFTGTGASKDPPSPLHF. CDR3 nucleotide sequence: TGTGCTAGTGGTTTGGTATTTACCGGGACAGGGGCTTCAAAGGATCCCCCTTCACCCCTCCACTTT.

The genes are TRBV19 and TRBJ2-1; 11 positions match TRBD2. CDR1 is LNHDA and CDR2 is SQIVND in the germline V gene (reference sequence). CDR3 size: 14 residues. V shed 6 bases and J 7 bases; nucleotides not matched to a gene: 5. The CDR3 DNA reads TGTGCCAGTAGCCCCGGGACTAGCGGAAATGAGCAGTTCTTC. Translating it yields CASSPGTSGNEQFF. The whole variable domain, filled in from reference TRBV19 and TRBJ2-1, reads DGGITQSPKYLFRKEGQNVTLSCEQNLNHDAMYWYRQDPGQGLRLIYYSQIVNDFQKGDIAEGYSVSREKKESFPLTVTSAQKNPTAFYLCASSPGTSGNEQFFGPGTRLTVL.

This chain joins TRBV30 and TRBJ2-1, with D perhaps matching TRBD2 (5 bases). Germline CDR1 GTSNPN, CDR2 SVGIG (reference sequence). The V end was cut by 1 base, the J end by 2 bases, with 9 bases between. The CDR3 covers 14 residues. The CDR3 loop is CAWSGSGTYNEQFF. The CDR3 coding sequence is TGTGCCTGGAGTGGGAGCGGAACCTACAATGAGCAGTTCTTC.

The V and J genes are TRBV11-3 and TRBJ1-1; D ambiguous. Germline V lookup: CDR1 SGHNT, CDR2 YENEEA. CDR3 length: 14 residues. Trimming cost V 2 bases and J 1 base, with 8 bases left between them. For the CDR3, the DNA is TGTGCCAGCAGCTTAAACCCGAGGAACACTGAAGCTTTCTTT. Translating gives CASSLNPRNTEAFF.

The rearrangement joins TRBV27 to TRBJ1-6; TRBD1 is a possible D gene (5 bases). Trimming took off 4 bases at V and 6 bases at J, with 10 bases between the two ends. Germline values: CDR1 MNHEY, CDR2 SMNVEV (reference sequence). This CDR3 comprises 14 residues. The CDR3 nucleotides are TGTGCCAGCAGTTCCGGACACCGTAATTCACCCCTCCACTTT. Translation gives CASSSGHRNSPLHF.

The CDR3 is CATSGGVGANVLTF. CDR3 bases: TGTGCCACCTCAGGGGGCGTGGGGGCCAACGTCCTGACTTTC. J is TRBJ2-6 and V is TRBV6-5, with 8 bases matching TRBD1. The junction had 6 bases not matched to a gene; V was cut back by 10 bases and J by 4 bases. Per germline, CDR1 MNHEY and CDR2 SVGAGI. The CDR3 covers 14 residues.

This clone was picked up one time. The chain employs TRBV18 and TRBJ1-1, with 8 bases identical to TRBD1. The junction had 1 base not matched to a gene; V was cut back by 4 bases and J by 0 bases. In germline, CDR1 is KGHSH, CDR2 LQKENI. CDR3 size: 14 residues. The CDR3 protein is CASSRQGMNTEAFF. CDR3 in DNA: TGTGCCAGCTCACGACAGGGGATGAACACTGAAGCTTTCTTT. Full variable domain (rest looked up from reference TRBV18 and TRBJ1-1): NAGVMQNPRHLVRRRGQEARLRCSPMKGHSHVYWYRQLPEEGLKFMVYLQKENIIDESGMPKERFSAEFPKEGPSILRIQQVVRGDSAAYFCASSRQGMNTEAFFGQGTRLTVV.

This rearrangement joins TRBV4-2 to TRBJ2-7; D is possibly TRBD1 (5 bases). This CDR3 comprises 14 residues. From germline, CDR1 is LGHNA and CDR2 YNFKEQ. V dropped 2 bases and J dropped 3 bases, with 11 bases sitting between them. CDR3 in amino acids: CASSQRQGGYEQYF. CDR3 bases: TGTGCCAGCAGCCAACGTCAGGGTGGCTACGAGCAGTACTTC.

The chain uses TRBV27 and TRBJ2-7; 10 nucleotides match TRBD2. The CDR3 runs to 17 residues. Losses at the gene ends were 4 bases for V and 3 bases for J; bases not matched to a gene: 12. Germline V lookup: CDR1 MNHEY, CDR2 SMNVEV (reference sequence). The CDR3 region is CASSSPYPSGSFYEQYF. For the CDR3, the DNA is TGTGCCAGCAGTTCCCCCTATCCTAGCGGGAGCTTCTACGAGCAGTACTTC.

This clone was found a few times. The chain employs TRBV5-1 and TRBJ2-3, with a weak D call TRBD2 (6 bases). Germline CDR1 is SGHRS and CDR2 is YFSETQ. Trimming pared 0 bases from V and 4 bases from J, leaving 12 bases between. The length of the CDR3 is 15 residues. For the CDR3, the DNA is TGCGCCAGCAGCTTGGCCTTGGGGACTTCAGATACGCAGTATTTT. Its protein is CASSLALGTSDTQYF.

The chain joins TRBV23-1 to TRBJ1-1; D unresolved. Being an ORF, TRBV23-1 has a function that is uncertain. The CDR3 is 13 amino acids. V lost 0 bases and J lost 8, with 10 bases in between. In DNA, the CDR3 is TGCGCCAGCAGTCAATCGATAAGCCCCGAAGCTTTCTTT. It yields the protein CASSQSISPEAFF.

The chain joins TRBV24-1 to TRBJ2-1, with D possibly matching TRBD2 (5 bases). From germline, CDR1 is KGHDR and CDR2 SFDVKD. This CDR3 is 15 amino acids long. The V end was cut by 3 bases, the J end by 8 bases, with 16 bases between. This CDR3 is CATSDRVRVSDEQFF. The CDR3 nucleotides read TGTGCCACCAGTGATAGGGTGAGGGTTAGCGATGAGCAGTTCTTC.

This clone was counted a single time. The chain carries TRBV9 and TRBJ1-3; no clear D. This CDR3 comprises 16 residues. V gave up 0 bases and J gave up 0 bases, with 10 bases separating them. In germline, CDR1 is SGDLS, CDR2 YYNGEE. CDR3 in amino acids: CASSVGGVLSGNTIYF. CDR3 bases: TGTGCCAGCAGCGTAGGGGGAGTCCTCTCTGGAAACACCATATATTTT.

The chain is built from TRBV6-2 or TRBV6-3 and TRBJ1-5, with D unclear. V was trimmed by 4 bases and J by 2 bases, leaving 21 bases between them. The germline V gene has CDR1 MNHEY and CDR2 SVGEGT. CDR3 size: 18 residues. The CDR3 sequence: CASSSRVEGGLGNQPQHF. The CDR3 DNA reads as TGTGCCAGCAGTTCACGGGTCGAGGGCGGGCTGGGCAATCAGCCCCAGCATTTT.

This rearrangement joins TRBV5-1 to TRBJ2-1, with D possibly matching TRBD2 (6 bases). The CDR3 length is 13 residues. V was trimmed by 5 bases and J by 4 bases, leaving 10 bases between them. CDR1 SGHRS and CDR2 YFSETQ come from the germline V gene. The CDR3 reads CASSLADYNEQFF. CDR3 coding DNA: TGCGCCAGCAGTTTAGCGGATTACAATGAGCAGTTCTTC. Supplemented by reference TRBV5-1 and TRBJ2-1, the full variable domain reads KAGVTQTPRYLIKTRGQQVTLSCSPISGHRSVSWYQQTPGQGLQFLFEYFSETQRNKGNFPGRFSGRQFSNSRSEMNVSTLELGDSALYLCASSLADYNEQFFGPGTRLTVL.

The rearrangement joins TRBV11-2 to TRBJ2-2; 7 nucleotides match TRBD2. The CDR3 extends over 15 amino acids. Trimming took 1 base from V and 7 from J; bases not matched to a gene: 6. Germline V lookup: CDR1 SGHAT, CDR2 FQNNGV. In DNA, the CDR3 is TGTGCCAGCAGCTTAGTGGGAGGGACTGGCGGGGAGCTGTTTTTT. As protein: CASSLVGGTGGELFF.

The chain recombines TRBV29-1 with TRBJ2-5, with D possibly TRBD1 on 5 matching bases. There are 14 residues in the CDR3. Per germline, CDR1 SQVTM and CDR2 ANQGSEA. Trimming stripped 1 base from V and 5 bases from J, with 14 bases between. DNA of the CDR3: TGCAGCGTTGAAGGGCAGGGTGTCGGCGAGACCCAGTACTTC. Its protein product is CSVEGQGVGETQYF.

The chain joins TRBV19 to TRBJ1-1; D unclear. V was cut by 7 bases and J by 0 bases, with 15 bases left in between. Germline CDR1 is LNHDA and CDR2 is SQIVND (reference sequence). This CDR3 has 15 residues. CDR3 protein: CASTSGGILNTEAFF. CDR3 coding DNA: TGTGCCAGTACCTCCGGAGGGATTTTGAACACTGAAGCTTTCTTT.

The J gene is TRBJ2-1, the V gene TRBV27, with 11 bases matching TRBD2. Germline lookup yields CDR1 MNHEY and CDR2 SMNVEV (reference sequence). The CDR3 consists of 14 residues. The trim removed 5 bases at V and 4 bases at J, leaving 1 base unmatched. The CDR3 DNA reads as TGTGCCAGCAGTCCTAGCGGGGGGTACAATGAGCAGTTCTTC. This gives the protein CASSPSGGYNEQFF.

This rearrangement joins TRBV5-4 to TRBJ2-5; 7 bases line up with TRBD1. Germline CDR1 and CDR2: SGHNT and YYREEE (reference sequence). The CDR3 has 15 residues. Trimming removed 0 bases from V and 4 bases from J; junction bases left unmatched: 6. CDR3 sequence reads: CASSLDRGAIETQYF. The CDR3 coding sequence is TGTGCCAGCAGCTTGGACAGGGGCGCGATAGAGACCCAGTACTTC. Drawing the rest from reference TRBV5-4 and TRBJ2-5, the complete variable domain is ETGVTQSPTHLIKTRGQQVTLRCSSQSGHNTVSWYQQALGQGPQFIFQYYREEENGRGNFPPRFSGLQFPNYSSELNVNALELDDSALYLCASSLDRGAIETQYFGPGTRLLVL.

This clone has only one observation. The CDR3 DNA follows: TGTGCCATCAGGGATGGGGGGGGAGAGACCCAGTACTTC. Translation: CAIRDGGGETQYF. This chain uses TRBV10-3 with TRBJ2-5; 7 nucleotides align to TRBD2. This CDR3 has 13 amino acids. Looked up from germline, CDR1 is ENHRY and CDR2 is SYGVKD. V lost 6 bases and J lost 4; bases outside the gene matches: 5.

The V call is TRBV3-1 (or the pseudogene TRBV3-2), the J call TRBJ2-3, with 10 bases fitting TRBD2. The CDR3 totals 17 residues. V lost 2 bases, J lost 5 bases, and 10 bases stayed unmatched. Germline CDR1 and CDR2: LGHDT and YNNKEL (reference sequence). The CDR3 region is CASSQLGVLAGLDTQYF. DNA of the CDR3: TGTGCCAGCAGCCAACTGGGTGTACTAGCGGGACTAGATACGCAGTATTTT.

The chain has TRBV6-5 and TRBJ1-2; D gene ambiguous. Trimming removed 7 bases at V and 8 bases at J, with 17 bases between. This CDR3 comprises 13 residues. The germline CDR1 and CDR2 sequences are MNHEY and SVGAGI. The CDR3 DNA is TGTGCCAGCATGGAGGGTAATAGTGGAGGCTACACCTTC. Protein product: CASMEGNSGGYTF.

Only one count was recorded for this clone. This rearrangement joins TRBV7-9 to TRBJ1-6; 7 bases align to TRBD1. V was clipped by 1 base and J by 7 bases; unmatched bases: 7. Germline CDR1 SEHNR, CDR2 FQNEAQ (reference sequence). The CDR3 loop spans 16 amino acids. CDR3 in DNA: TGTGCCAGCAGCTTAGGCCGGGGGACAGCGAATTCACCCCTCCACTTT. This codes for CASSLGRGTANSPLHF.

The V call is TRBV2, the J call TRBJ1-5; D gene unclear. The germline V gene encodes CDR1 SNHLY and CDR2 FYNNEI. The V and J ends lost 1 base and 9 bases respectively, with 13 bases between them. There are 14 residues in the CDR3. The CDR3 DNA is TGTGCCAGCAGTGAAGAGTTCGGGGTCCGGCCCCAGCATTTT. Its translation: CASSEEFGVRPQHF. The full variable domain, in which reference TRBV2 and TRBJ1-5 provide the parts outside the CDR3, is EPEVTQTPSHQVTQMGQEVILRCVPISNHLYFYWYRQILGQKVEFLVSFYNNEISEKSEIFDDQFSVERPDGSNFTLKIRSTKLEDSAMYFCASSEEFGVRPQHFGDGTRLSIL.

J is TRBJ1-5 and V is TRBV6-5, with D possibly TRBD1 on 5 matching bases. The V end was cut by 0 bases, the J end by 5 bases, with 14 bases between. This CDR3 has 16 amino acids. Looked up from germline, CDR1 is MNHEY and CDR2 is SVGAGI. CDR3 residues: CASSYSGREGDQPQHF. The DNA for the CDR3 is TGTGCCAGCAGTTACTCTGGCAGGGAAGGGGATCAGCCCCAGCATTTT.

The V gene is TRBV2, the J gene TRBJ2-5; tentatively, D is TRBD2 (6 bases). The CDR3 contains 15 residues. The germline CDR1 and CDR2 sequences are SNHLY and FYNNEI. V lost 10 bases, J lost 4 bases, and 22 bases lay in between. As DNA, the CDR3 is TGTGCCACCAGGCTCGAGGCTAGCGTGGGAGAGACCCAGTACTTC. This encodes CATRLEASVGETQYF.

The CDR3 nucleotides read TGTGCCAGCAGTGCTTTCTCATTAACAGGGGGAGACTATGGCTACACCTTC. Amino acid sequence: CASSAFSLTGGDYGYTF. The V and J genes are TRBV6-1 and TRBJ1-2, with 8 bases fitting TRBD1. The CDR3 spans 17 residues. V lost 4 bases to trimming and J lost 3 bases; unmatched junction nucleotides: 13. Germline-derived CDR1 and CDR2 are MNHNS and SASEGT.